The clone carrying this T cell receptor beta chain was seen ten or more times. Antigen: not known. These data originate in a study of neurological immune-mediated disorders. Across the study: There were some 35 multiple sclerosis patients; roughly 30 were relapsing-remitting and 3 were secondary progressive. Study conclusions and caveats: One related-CDR3 cluster, found by phylogenetic grouping, held repertoires of 18 of 34 multiple sclerosis patients and is a possible signature.

TCRdb itself ran the 5' RACE reads through MiXCR, one entry per CDR3 protein. The table shows approximately 59,000 distinct CDR3 sequences, with roughly 5% occurring only once. Deletions cut 2 bases from V and 2 bases from J, with 9 bases between. There are 14 residues in the CDR3. Sequenced sample: PBMCs. The TCR comes from a human donor with multiple sclerosis. The donor label of this sample is uncertain. This chain uses TRBV12-3 or TRBV12-4 with TRBJ1-1; D is perhaps TRBD1 (5 bases). The CDR3 DNA follows: TGTGCCAGCAGTTTATATGACAGCAACACTGAAGCTTTCTTT. It specifies CASSLYDSNTEAFF.